The subject of this entry is one TCR beta chain. Antigen specificity is unknown. Data came from immunoSEQ multiplex PCR; TCRdb stores just in-frame clones and leaves some out. This table holds some 25,000 clones, approximately 80% found once. The record originates from a study of a mutant IDH1 vaccine in newly diagnosed glioma. Study summary: Across weeks 1, 3, 5, 7, 11, 15, 19 and 23, patients received a vaccination each time, eight in all. Every participant had undergone radiotherapy, temozolomide, or both before, and most underwent both. Findings and caveats of the study: Apparently unrelated to pseudoprogression were changes in the top peripheral T cell clonotypes.

Time point specified: week 5, during vaccination. All doses held 300 ug of mutant IDH1 20-mer peptide, with topical imiquimod. Donors had new IDH1-mutant astrocytomas of WHO grade 3 or 4 (ATRX-lost). This CDR3 contains 16 residues. Germline assignment: CDR1 SGHRS and CDR2 YFSETQ. The V end lost 0 bases, the J end lost 5 bases, and 17 bases lay between the germline ends. Sequenced here: PBMCs, sampled from a glioma patient whose treatment included an IDH1 peptide vaccine. The chain carries TRBV5-1 and TRBJ2-5; D is possibly TRBD1 (5 bases). The TCR was taken from a man between 40 and 49 years old with glioma. CDR3 in DNA: TGCGCCAGCAGCTTGGTAGTCATGGGGAAGGGGGAGACCCAGTACTTC. Residues: CASSLVVMGKGETQYF.